Following are 26 T cell receptor beta chains from one sample sequenced in a study of immune characteristics of hereditary and idiopathic chronic pancreatitis. Patients having total pancreatectomy with islet autotransplantation provided the chronic pancreatitis pancreas tissue. The table came from immunoSEQ multiplex PCR; TCRdb's copy has only in-frame clones and leaves some out. This sample has just under 6,000 clones, with about 70% found just once. Source material: pancreas tissue with hereditary chronic pancreatitis. The receptors here all came from a human donor with chronic pancreatitis.

This chain uses TRBV9 with TRBJ1-1; perhaps TRBD1 as D (5 bases). CDR3 length equals 18 residues. Germline V gives CDR1 SGDLS, CDR2 YYNGEE. V lost 3 bases and J lost 0, with 21 bases in between. CDR3: CASSDITDTGPMNTEAFF. For the CDR3, the DNA is TGTGCCAGCAGCGATATCACAGATACAGGACCCATGAACACTGAAGCTTTCTTT.

The chain couples TRBV29-1 to TRBJ2-2; D is unclear. The ends were cut back, 5 bases at V and 5 bases at J, with 9 bases in the middle. CDR3 size: 12 residues. Looked up from germline, CDR1 is SQVTM and CDR2 is ANQGSEA. Here the CDR3 DNA reads TGCAGCGTTAGGAGCGAGACCGGGGAGCTGTTTTTT. Protein: CSVRSETGELFF.

V usage is TRBV7-2 and J usage is TRBJ1-1; the D is unclear. V lost 2 bases to trimming and J lost 7 bases, with 14 bases between them. The CDR3 covers 14 residues. The V gene's germline CDR1 is SGHTA and CDR2 FQGNSA. DNA for the CDR3: TGTGCCAGCAGCTTATCAGGTTTGTATGGTGAAGCTTTCTTT. Translating gives CASSLSGLYGEAFF.

The chain links TRBV6-5 to TRBJ2-1; TRBD2 aligns across 9 bases. Germline CDR1 is MNHEY and CDR2 is SVGAGI. The V gene end was trimmed by 2 bases and the J gene end by 8 bases; junction bases not matched to a gene: 4. The CDR3 extends over 14 amino acids. The CDR3: CASSYQRGAHEQFF. The CDR3 DNA reads as TGTGCCAGCAGTTACCAGCGGGGGGCCCATGAGCAGTTCTTC.

This clone was detected a few times. The chain is built from TRBV19 and TRBJ2-2; 8 bases line up with TRBD1. Germline V gene data show CDR1 as LNHDA and CDR2 as SQIVND (reference sequence). This CDR3 contains 13 residues. Germline trimming cut 7 bases from V and 6 bases from J; bases unmatched to any gene: 4. In nucleotides, the CDR3 is TGTGCCAGTACCTCAGGGGGCCCCGGGGAGCTGTTTTTT. Translated: CASTSGGPGELFF.

The rearrangement links TRBV7-8 to TRBJ2-1; 10 bases are shared with TRBD2. From germline, CDR1 is SGHVS and CDR2 FQNEAQ. The ends lost 2 bases at V and 6 bases at J; junction bases unmatched: 7. The CDR3 loop spans 16 amino acids. The DNA for the CDR3 is TGTGCCAGCAGCTTATCAAGCGGGGGGGGTTTCAATGAGCAGTTCTTC. Translated, it gives CASSLSSGGGFNEQFF.

The chain employs TRBV5-1 and TRBJ1-2; 9 bases are a match to TRBD1. V lost 1 base and J lost 4; bases outside the gene matches: 2. Germline CDR1 SGHRS, CDR2 YFSETQ. The CDR3 consists of 14 residues. The CDR3 bases are TGCGCCAGCAGCTTGACAGGGGGCGGCTATGGCTACACCTTC. Encoded protein: CASSLTGGGYGYTF.

The rearrangement joins TRBV4-1 to TRBJ1-1; no definite D call. V shed 1 base and J shed 7 bases, with 13 bases lying between them. This CDR3 has 14 residues. Germline V CDR1 and CDR2: MGHRA, YSYEKL. The CDR3: CASSQGRYQGEAFF. CDR3 sequence (DNA): TGCGCCAGCAGCCAAGGAAGGTATCAAGGTGAAGCTTTCTTT.

This clone has a handful of counts. This sample includes further DNA sequences coding for the same CDR3. This chain joins TRBV6-6 and TRBJ2-3, with 7 bases aligning to TRBD2. This CDR3 region has 15 residues. Germline V lookup: CDR1 MNHNY, CDR2 SVGAGI (reference sequence). After removal of 2 bases from V and 7 bases from J, the junction contained 9 bases not matched to a gene. The CDR3 sequence: CASSYPGGSSNTQYF. Written as DNA, the CDR3 is TGTGCCAGCAGTTACCCCGGGGGGTCCTCCAATACGCAGTATTTT.

The chain has TRBV5-6 and TRBJ2-5, with D perhaps TRBD1 (5 bases). Germline assignment: CDR1 SGHDT and CDR2 YYEEEE. The CDR3 has 14 residues. Trimming cost V 3 bases and J 5 bases, with 14 bases left between them. In nucleotides, the CDR3 is TGTGCCAGCAGCTGGGTGGGGCCGCGGGAGACCCAGTACTTC. Amino acids: CASSWVGPRETQYF.

This clone was found once. The V gene is TRBV7-9, the J gene TRBJ2-7, with D hard to call. The CDR3 is 13 amino acids. Looked up from germline, CDR1 is SEHNR and CDR2 is FQNEAQ (reference sequence). Trimming removed 2 bases from V and 3 bases from J, with 8 bases in between. DNA for the CDR3: TGTGCCAGCAGCTTATCGGTTTACTACGAGCAGTACGTC. Translated: CASSLSVYYEQYV.

In this sample, this clone turned up a few times. This sequence joins TRBV27 and TRBJ2-7; D is possibly TRBD1 or TRBD2 (6 bases each). Trimming stripped 10 bases from V and 3 bases from J, with 16 bases between. CDR1 is MNHEY and CDR2 is SMNVEV in the germline V gene (reference sequence). This CDR3 is 13 amino acids long. The CDR3 protein is CATRGGLVYEQYV. The CDR3 nucleotides are TGTGCCACTCGAGGGGGGTTGGTCTACGAGCAGTACGTC.

The chain links TRBV24-1 to TRBJ2-7; 11 nucleotides line up with TRBD1. The V gene end was trimmed by 3 bases and the J gene end by 7 bases; junction bases not matched to a gene: 7. Germline assignment: CDR1 KGHDR and CDR2 SFDVKD. The CDR3 length is 15 residues. CDR3 sequence: CATSDGGTGGREQYF. CDR3 nucleotides: TGTGCCACCAGTGATGGGGGGACAGGGGGGAGGGAGCAGTACTTC.

This clone was seen a single time. The genes are TRBV6-2 or TRBV6-3 and TRBJ2-5, with TRBD2 matching 10 bases. Unmatched junction bases numbered 7, after V lost 7 bases and J lost 2 bases. Germline loops: CDR1 MNHEY, CDR2 SVGEGT. The CDR3 runs 15 residues. CDR3 amino acids: CASTPGTSDQETQYF. The CDR3, as DNA: TGTGCCAGCACCCCCGGGACTAGCGATCAAGAGACCCAGTACTTC.

This chain uses TRBV14 with TRBJ1-1, with D unclear. Per germline, CDR1 SGHDN and CDR2 FVKESK. Trimming stripped 1 base from V and 2 bases from J, with 8 bases between. This CDR3 contains 14 residues. CDR3 DNA: TGTGCCAGCAGCCAAGGATACACTAACACTGAAGCTTTCTTT. Amino acids: CASSQGYTNTEAFF.

CDR3 in DNA: TGTGCCAGCAGCCAAGATGCCATCTCGGACTTTTTAGGGCAAGAGACCCAGTACTTC. Residues: CASSQDAISDFLGQETQYF. J is TRBJ2-5 and V is TRBV3-1 (or the pseudogene TRBV3-2); weak D call: TRBD2 (5 bases). The CDR3 runs to 19 residues. V was clipped by 0 bases and J by 2 bases, with 22 bases between them. Germline loops: CDR1 LGHDT, CDR2 YNNKEL (reference sequence).

By share, this clone counts as medium-sized. The genes are TRBV27 and TRBJ2-7; 7 bases align to TRBD2. The CDR3 loop spans 13 amino acids. Trimming cost V 8 bases and J 2 bases; bases outside gene matches: 6. Germline assignment: CDR1 MNHEY and CDR2 SMNVEV (reference sequence). CDR3 region: CASSPSGPYEQYF. Written as DNA, the CDR3 is TGTGCCAGCTCCCCTAGCGGCCCCTACGAGCAGTACTTC.

This chain uses TRBV3-1 (or the pseudogene TRBV3-2) with TRBJ1-1, with D perhaps TRBD1 (6 bases). The CDR3 covers 15 residues. Trimming cost V 1 base and J 6 bases, with 15 bases left between them. Germline CDR1 is LGHDT and CDR2 is YNNKEL (reference sequence). The CDR3 here is CASSQGNRESSEAFF. The CDR3 nucleotides are TGTGCCAGCAGCCAAGGGAACAGGGAGAGCTCTGAAGCTTTCTTT.

J is TRBJ1-1 and V is TRBV5-1, with D maybe TRBD1 (6 bases). V shed 0 bases and J shed 6 bases, with 9 bases lying between them. CDR3 length: 13 residues. Germline V gene sequence: CDR1 SGHRS, CDR2 YFSETQ. The CDR3 region has the DNA TGCGCCAGCAGCTTGGCCGGGGGGCCTGAAGCTTTCTTT. It yields the protein CASSLAGGPEAFF.

The chain carries TRBV15 and TRBJ1-4; TRBD1 might be the D (5 bases). In germline, CDR1 is LNHNV, CDR2 YYDKDF (reference sequence). This CDR3 is 15 amino acids long. V was clipped by 0 bases and J by 6 bases, with 11 bases between them. The DNA of the CDR3 is TGTGCCACCAGCAGAGAAGGGGCGTCGTATGAAAAACTGTTTTTT. Translation gives CATSREGASYEKLFF. Based on the CDR3 plus reference TRBV15 and TRBJ1-4, the full variable domain is DAMVIQNPRYQVTQFGKPVTLSCSQTLNHNVMYWYQQKSSQAPKLLFHYYDKDFNNEADTPDNFQSRRPNTSFCFLDIRSPGLGDTAMYLCATSREGASYEKLFFGSGTQLSVL.

This chain links TRBV10-3 with TRBJ2-5, with TRBD2 matching 9 bases. After removal of 4 bases from V and 1 base from J, the junction contained 4 bases not matched to a gene. This CDR3 has 15 amino acids. Germline assignment: CDR1 ENHRY and CDR2 SYGVKD. CDR3 sequence reads: CAISGGRGGQETQYF. CDR3 DNA: TGTGCCATCAGTGGCGGGCGGGGGGGCCAAGAGACCCAGTACTTC.

The V gene is TRBV7-9, the J gene TRBJ1-6; D is undetermined. CDR1 is SEHNR and CDR2 is FQNEAQ in the germline V gene (reference sequence). Trimming left V 5 bases short and J 4 bases short, with 12 bases between. The CDR3 spans 15 residues. CDR3 amino acids: CASSTLFGYNSPLHF. The CDR3 coding sequence is TGTGCCAGCAGCACCCTGTTCGGGTATAATTCACCCCTCCACTTT.

This CDR3 is CASSLSHGGWGAIGTQYF. CDR3 coding DNA: TGTGCCAGCAGTTTATCTCACGGAGGGTGGGGAGCAATCGGTACGCAGTATTTT. V gene TRBV27 combines with J gene TRBJ2-3; a weak D match, TRBD2 (6 bases). Germline CDR1 reads MNHEY; CDR2 reads SMNVEV (reference sequence). Deletions cut 0 bases from V and 8 bases from J, with 24 bases between. This CDR3 is 18 amino acids long.

A remark on this clone: This sample includes further DNA sequences coding for the same CDR3. The chain uses TRBV6-5 and TRBJ2-2, with D possibly matching TRBD1 (6 bases). This CDR3 comprises 14 residues. Trimming removed 0 bases at V and 6 bases at J, with 8 bases between. Germline CDR1 MNHEY, CDR2 SVGAGI. CDR3 in DNA: TGTGCCAGCAGTTACTCACAGGGAGCCGGGGAGCTGTTTTTT. Translating it yields CASSYSQGAGELFF.

The chain combines TRBV6-4 with TRBJ2-1; 14 bases line up with TRBD2. Trimming cost V 4 bases and J 4 bases; bases outside gene matches: 0. The CDR3 extends over 15 amino acids. Germline loops: CDR1 MRHNA, CDR2 SNTAGT. The CDR3 DNA reads TGTGCCAGCAGTGGGACTAGCGGGGGGTACAATGAGCAGTTCTTC. It is translated as CASSGTSGGYNEQFF.

This clone has a single count. The chain combines TRBV7-6 with TRBJ1-1, with D possibly TRBD1 on 6 matching bases. Trimming took off 5 bases at V and 3 bases at J, with 10 bases between the two ends. CDR1 is SGHVS, CDR2 FNYEAQ, per germline. The CDR3 extends over 13 amino acids. CDR3 protein: CASSRQEDTEAFF. The CDR3 DNA is TGTGCCAGCAGCAGACAGGAAGACACTGAAGCTTTCTTT.